The source of this T cell receptor beta chain is a study of T cell responses to AZD1222 COVID-19 vaccine. The protocol was immunoSEQ multiplex PCR, while the TCRdb copy is restricted to in-frame clones and leaves out a portion. The table shows about 160,000 clones, with more than 85% occurring only once. General study points: Along spike, vaccine-associated CD4 TCRs were found throughout, with dominance at 160-218 and 743-854. Unmutated variant regions are reportedly targeted by nearly half of spike-specific TCRs.

A word on this clone: Its target is not known.

The sequence was obtained from an adult who received the AZD1222 COVID-19 vaccine. The sample consisted of peripheral blood, taken 28 days after the second AZD1222 dose.

The CDR3 bases are TGTGCCAGCAGTTTATCACCCACGAGCTCCTACAATGAGCAGTTCTTC. The encoded protein is CASSLSPTSSYNEQFF. This chain connects TRBV27 to TRBJ2-1; D gene uncertain. The germline gives CDR1 MNHEY, CDR2 SMNVEV (reference sequence). Trimming pared 0 bases from V and 0 bases from J, leaving 9 bases between. The CDR3 consists of 16 residues.